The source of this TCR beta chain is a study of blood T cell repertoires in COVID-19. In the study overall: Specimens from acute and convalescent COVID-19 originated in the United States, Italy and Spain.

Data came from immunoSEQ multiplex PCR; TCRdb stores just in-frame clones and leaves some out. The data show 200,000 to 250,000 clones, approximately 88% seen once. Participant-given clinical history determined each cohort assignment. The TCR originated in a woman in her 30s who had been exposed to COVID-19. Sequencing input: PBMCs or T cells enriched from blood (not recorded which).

The CDR3 here is CASSESVNTEAFF. In nucleotides, the CDR3 is TGTGCCAGCAGCGAGTCGGTTAACACTGAAGCTTTCTTT. This chain uses TRBV9 with TRBJ1-1; the D is unclear. The CDR3 covers 13 residues. V lost 3 bases, J lost 2 bases, and 8 bases lay in between. Per germline, CDR1 SGDLS and CDR2 YYNGEE.